This record concerns one T cell receptor (beta chain) sequence. This CDR3 comprises 14 residues. Germline trimming cut 3 bases from V and 7 bases from J; bases unmatched to any gene: 6. Germline V gene data show CDR1 as SGHTA and CDR2 as FQGNSA. This entry is derived from a study of cytotoxic CD8 clonotypes in ibrutinib-treated CLL. The planned depth of sequencing spanned 1 in 200,000 to 1 in 1 million T cells. Only in-frame clones appear in the TCRdb table, and some are missing; sequencing was by immunoSEQ multiplex PCR. The sample yields over 110,000 clones, under 95% seen once. The sample consisted of PBMCs, taken after 12 months of ibrutinib treatment. The receptor's source is a human donor with chronic lymphocytic leukemia. The chain uses TRBV7-2 and TRBJ2-1; 7 bases line up with TRBD2. CDR3 in amino acids: CASSLAGLVNEQFF. As DNA, the CDR3 is TGTGCCAGCAGCTTGGCTGGACTAGTAAATGAGCAGTTCTTC.